The 18 T cell receptor beta chains given below trace back to one sample, sequenced in a study of blood T cells in healthy people across ages. A second about 7 to 12 cycle PCR used barcoded and J-beta primers. TCRdb re-called the 5' RACE reads with MiXCR, one entry per CDR3 protein. Of 1,100,000 or so distinct CDR3 sequences in the sample, 40% to 55% were seen once. What was sequenced was blood. Every receptor here comes from a woman aged 60-75 years in good health.

The V and J genes are TRBV2 and TRBJ2-2; perhaps D is TRBD1 or TRBD2 (6 bases each). This CDR3 is 11 amino acids long. Per the germline V gene, CDR1 is SNHLY and CDR2 is FYNNEI. Trimming removed 10 bases at V and 16 bases at J, with 19 bases between. The CDR3 bases are TGTGCCACCTTTTATAGGGGGGCCTGGTTTTTT. Translation: CATFYRGAWFF.

This clonotype was seen more than once but under ten times. V is TRBV4-2 and J is TRBJ2-7; TRBD2 matches at 7 bases. The ends lost 3 bases at V and 2 bases at J; junction bases unmatched: 10. Germline CDR1 is LGHNA and CDR2 is YNFKEQ. CDR3 length: 16 amino acids. The CDR3 region has the DNA TGTGCCAGCAGCCAGGAACAACTAGCGCGAACCTACGAGCAGTACTTC. It codes for CASSQEQLARTYEQYF.

The V call is TRBV6-2 or TRBV6-3, the J call TRBJ1-2; D might be TRBD1 (5 bases). Trimming stripped 7 bases from V and 5 bases from J, with 17 bases between. CDR3 length: 14 amino acids. The germline CDR1 and CDR2 sequences are MNHEY and SVGEGT. CDR3: CASIRDPSLYGYTF. In nucleotides, the CDR3 is TGTGCCAGCATCCGGGACCCGTCGCTGTATGGCTACACCTTC.

This clonotype was seen more than once but under ten times. The J gene is TRBJ2-6, the V gene TRBV20-1; no reliable D call. CDR3 size: 17 residues. Trimming shortened V by 3 bases and J by 0 bases, and 15 bases separated the two germline ends. In germline, CDR1 is DFQATT, CDR2 SNEGSKA (reference sequence). Written as DNA, the CDR3 is TGCAGTGCTAGTCTTGAACAGCAGATCTCTGGGGCCAACGTCCTGACTTTC. It is translated as CSASLEQQISGANVLTF.

This chain connects TRBV7-9 to TRBJ2-5; D is unclear. The J call is doubtful: the DNA matches TRBJ2-7 better. This CDR3 region has 14 residues. Germline values: CDR1 SEHNR, CDR2 FQNEAQ (reference sequence). CDR3 in amino acids: CASSKVRAPYEQYF. As DNA, the CDR3 is TGTGCCAGCAGCAAAGTTAGGGCCCCCTACGAGCAGTACTTC.

Regarding this clonotype: Being one base from a much bigger clone, this may be a read error. This chain uses TRBV20-1 with TRBJ2-1; tentative D call: TRBD2 (5 bases). The V end lost 5 bases, the J end lost 3 bases, and 14 bases lay between the germline ends. CDR3 length: 14 residues. Germline V gives CDR1 DFQATT, CDR2 SNEGSKA (reference sequence). The CDR3 is CSARHGNYYNEQFF. CDR3 nucleotide sequence: TGCAGTGCTCGACACGGGAATTACTACAATGAGCAGTTCTTC.

CDR3 in amino acids: CASSQDSSHEQYF. CDR3 bases: TGTGCCAGCAGCCAAGACAGTTCCCACGAGCAGTACTTC. The J gene is TRBJ2-7, the V gene TRBV14; D uncertain. Trimming shortened V by 0 bases and J by 5 bases, and 8 bases separated the two germline ends. Germline CDR1 is SGHDN and CDR2 is FVKESK. The CDR3 has 13 amino acids.

The V call is TRBV27, the J call TRBJ2-7; 8 bases fit TRBD1. There are 15 residues in the CDR3. V was pared by 6 bases and J by 2 bases, with 9 bases of the junction left unmatched. Germline assignment: CDR1 MNHEY and CDR2 SMNVEV (reference sequence). In DNA form, the CDR3 reads TGTGCCAGCAGAAACGGACAGGGAGCCACCTACGAGCAGTACTTC. It encodes CASRNGQGATYEQYF.

The chain uses TRBV12-5 and TRBJ2-1; 10 bases are shared with TRBD1. The J call may not be correct, given that the DNA end is closer to TRBJ2-7. The CDR3 covers 15 residues. The germline gives CDR1 LGHNT, CDR2 FRNRAP. The CDR3: CASGAGTGVWNEQYF. The CDR3 DNA is TGTGCTAGTGGCGCCGGGACAGGGGTGTGGAATGAGCAGTACTTC.

This clonotype was seen only a few times. The rearrangement uses TRBV7-2 and TRBJ2-3; D unclear. This CDR3 spans 12 amino acids. The germline V gene encodes CDR1 SGHTA and CDR2 FQGNSA. V was cut by 4 bases and J by 6 bases, with 8 bases left in between. CDR3 in amino acids: CASSSFKDTQYF. The CDR3 nucleotides are TGTGCCAGCAGCTCGTTCAAGGATACGCAGTATTTT.

The J gene is TRBJ1-2, the V gene TRBV6-6; the match to TRBD1 covers 7 bases. Germline V gene data show CDR1 as MNHNY and CDR2 as SVGAGI (reference sequence). This CDR3 is built from 14 residues. The V and J ends lost 4 bases and 4 bases, in that order; junction bases with no gene match: 6. The CDR3 sequence is CASSSRQGLYGYTF. The CDR3 DNA is TGTGCCAGCAGTTCCCGACAGGGCCTCTATGGCTACACCTTC.

The rearrangement joins TRBV12-3 or TRBV12-4 to TRBJ2-2; TRBD2 matches at 13 bases. The trim removed 6 bases at V and 6 bases at J, leaving 7 bases unmatched. The CDR3 spans 16 residues. The CDR3 DNA reads TGTGCCAGCAGCCGGACTAGCGGGAGATCCTCCGGGGAGCTGTTTTTT. This sequence encodes CASSRTSGRSSGELFF.

This clonotype turned up a few times. V usage is TRBV27 and J usage is TRBJ2-3; D is possibly TRBD1 (6 bases). Looked up from germline, CDR1 is MNHEY and CDR2 is SMNVEV (reference sequence). The CDR3 is made up of 16 amino acids. V was cut by 5 bases and J by 1 base, with 16 bases left in between. This CDR3 is CASSDPGHPGTDTQYF. The CDR3 DNA reads as TGTGCCAGCAGTGACCCGGGACATCCGGGCACAGATACGCAGTATTTT.

The sample holds one count of this clonotype. The chain carries TRBV20-1 and TRBJ2-1; tentatively, D is TRBD1 or TRBD2 (5 bases each). Trimming cost V 6 bases and J 7 bases, with 28 bases left between them. Germline CDR1 DFQATT, CDR2 SNEGSKA (reference sequence). This CDR3 spans 17 amino acids. The CDR3 region has the DNA TGCAGTGCCTCCCGGGGAGACCCGGACTTCAGGGTGAATGAGCAGTTCTTC. It specifies CSASRGDPDFRVNEQFF.

The rearrangement links TRBV28 to TRBJ2-1, with unresolved D. The ends were cut back, 6 bases at V and 4 bases at J, with 10 bases in the middle. This CDR3 has 13 residues. Germline lookup yields CDR1 MDHEN and CDR2 SYDVKM. CDR3 residues: CASRKGRYNEQFF. CDR3 DNA: TGTGCCAGCAGGAAAGGACGTTACAATGAGCAGTTCTTC.

The gene calls are TRBV9 and TRBJ2-1; no firm D call. CDR1 is SGDLS and CDR2 is YYNGEE in the germline V gene. The CDR3 is made up of 12 amino acids. The V end lost 3 bases, the J end lost 6 bases, and 7 bases lay between the germline ends. The CDR3 spells CASSATRNEQFF. Here the CDR3 DNA reads TGTGCCAGCAGCGCGACCCGCAATGAGCAGTTCTTC.

This CDR3 reads CASSRGRVANYGYTF. The CDR3 bases are TGTGCCAGCAGTCGGGGCAGGGTCGCTAACTATGGCTACACCTTC. The chain recombines TRBV6-6 with TRBJ1-2, with D possibly matching TRBD1 (5 bases). Germline V gene sequence: CDR1 MNHNY, CDR2 SVGAGI (reference sequence). V dropped 5 bases and J dropped 0 bases, with 13 bases sitting between them. The CDR3 has 15 residues.

This clonotype was seen a handful of times. The J gene is TRBJ2-1, the V gene TRBV7-9; D may be TRBD2 (7 bases). The CDR3 loop spans 13 amino acids. V lost 9 bases to trimming and J lost 10 bases, with 19 bases between them. The V gene's germline CDR1 is SEHNR and CDR2 FQNEAQ (reference sequence). The CDR3 sequence is CARGAGLVSEQFF. CDR3 bases: TGTGCCAGGGGGGCAGGACTAGTTAGCGAGCAGTTCTTC.